One sample yielded the 18 T cell receptor beta chains listed below, sequenced in a study of T-cell reconstitution after alpha-beta-depleted transplantation in children. Construction of the TCRbeta library involved unique molecular identifiers. TCRdb reprocessed the PCR reads with MiXCR, giving one entry per CDR3 protein. The sample carries 500,000 or so distinct CDR3 sequences, approximately 32% recorded once. The sample consisted of PBMCs from the stem cell graft donor, taken from the stem cell graft. These receptors came from a human donor who donated a stem cell graft to a child with aplastic anemia.

CDR3 sequence: CASKIGDSAKNIQYF. The DNA for the CDR3 is TGTGCCAGCAAAATAGGGGACTCAGCCAAAAACATTCAGTACTTC. V is TRBV28 and J is TRBJ2-4; possible D gene TRBD2, 6 bases. This CDR3 region has 15 residues. V lost 7 bases, J lost 0 bases, and 13 bases lay in between. Germline CDR1 is MDHEN and CDR2 is SYDVKM.

This clonotype was seen a few times. The J gene is TRBJ2-2, the V gene TRBV12-3 or TRBV12-4; no definite D call. This CDR3 has 13 residues. V was cut by 7 bases and J by 1 base, with 7 bases left in between. CDR3 amino acids: CASTLWNTGELFF. CDR3 DNA: TGTGCCAGCACTCTCTGGAACACCGGGGAGCTGTTTTTT.

A few counts support this clonotype. The chain links TRBV5-1 to TRBJ2-7; no clear D gene. Between the trimmed V and J ends, which lost 0 bases and 3 bases, there was a span of 7 bases. This CDR3 comprises 13 residues. Per the germline V gene, CDR1 is SGHRS and CDR2 is YFSETQ. The CDR3 spells CASSLDRRYEQYF. DNA of the CDR3: TGCGCCAGCAGCTTGGATCGCCGCTACGAGCAGTACTTC.

This clonotype appeared a single time. The rearrangement joins TRBV3-1 to TRBJ2-2; 14 positions agree with TRBD2. The germline V gene has CDR1 LGHDT and CDR2 YNNKEL (reference sequence). The trim removed 5 bases at V and 4 bases at J, leaving 3 bases unmatched. The CDR3 length is 16 residues. For the CDR3, the DNA is TGTGCCAGCAGCAGACTAGCGGGAGGGCGCACCGGGGAGCTGTTTTTT. Translating gives CASSRLAGGRTGELFF.

The rearrangement joins TRBV4-3 to TRBJ1-1, with D unclear. Germline CDR1 LGHNA, CDR2 YSLEER. CDR3 length: 19 residues. V was trimmed by 1 base and J by 2 bases, leaving 23 bases between them. The CDR3 bases are TGCGCCAGCAGCCAAGTCGTAGGGTCTCCACCTAATGCAAACACTGAAGCTTTCTTT. As protein: CASSQVVGSPPNANTEAFF.

This chain connects TRBV11-2 to TRBJ2-5; D not resolved. Germline V gives CDR1 SGHAT, CDR2 FQNNGV. This CDR3 contains 13 residues. V was trimmed by 7 bases and J by 4 bases, leaving 13 bases between them. CDR3 bases: TGTGCCAGCACCACTAAATTAAGAGAGACCCAGTACTTC. As protein: CASTTKLRETQYF.

The chain couples TRBV19 to TRBJ1-2; the D gene is possibly TRBD1 (5 bases). There are 14 residues in the CDR3. Per germline, CDR1 LNHDA and CDR2 SQIVND (reference sequence). The V gene lost 7 bases and the J gene lost 6 bases, with 18 bases spanning the gap. The CDR3 here is CASTPGGTSDGYTF. In nucleotides, the CDR3 is TGTGCCAGTACGCCAGGAGGGACCTCTGATGGCTACACCTTC.

This clonotype was recorded many times. The chain employs TRBV12-3 or TRBV12-4 and TRBJ2-3, with D unclear. The germline V and J ends were trimmed by 0 bases and 0 bases, with 4 bases remaining between them. CDR3 size: 14 residues. The CDR3 region has the DNA TGTGCCAGCAGTTTAGCGACTAGCACAGATACGCAGTATTTT. Its translation: CASSLATSTDTQYF.

CDR3 sequence: CASSLSAGAGTDTQYF. The DNA for the CDR3 is TGTGCCAGCAGTTTATCAGCGGGAGCTGGTACAGATACGCAGTATTTT. The chain links TRBV28 to TRBJ2-3, with 8 nucleotides matching TRBD2. CDR3 length: 16 amino acids. The germline gives CDR1 MDHEN, CDR2 SYDVKM. After removal of 1 base from V and 3 bases from J, the junction contained 6 bases not matched to a gene.

This rearrangement joins TRBV19 to TRBJ1-5; D possibly corresponds to TRBD1 (5 bases). The CDR3 contains 16 residues. In germline, CDR1 is LNHDA, CDR2 SQIVND (reference sequence). The germline V and J ends were trimmed by 5 bases and 0 bases, with 14 bases remaining between them. The CDR3 loop is CASSPPGHYSNQPQHF. The CDR3 DNA reads TGTGCCAGTAGTCCCCCCGGACACTATAGCAATCAGCCCCAGCATTTT.

V and J are TRBV4-3 and TRBJ2-3, with unresolved D. Germline CDR1 is LGHNA and CDR2 is YSLEER. V gave up 0 bases and J gave up 8 bases, with 9 bases separating them. The CDR3 totals 13 residues. CDR3 region: CASSQDLGGTQYF. The CDR3 DNA reads as TGCGCCAGCAGCCAAGACCTAGGCGGTACGCAGTATTTT.

A few counts support this clonotype. The V gene is TRBV12-3 or TRBV12-4, the J gene TRBJ2-1, with D possibly TRBD1 on 5 matching bases. This CDR3 spans 14 amino acids. The V and J ends lost 7 bases and 0 bases respectively, with 10 bases between them. Written as DNA, the CDR3 is TGTGCCAGCATCCAGGGTAACTCCTACAATGAGCAGTTCTTC. This translates into CASIQGNSYNEQFF.

In its sample, this clonotype was seen a few times. The J gene is TRBJ1-1, the V gene TRBV27; D not certain. Trimming stripped 6 bases from V and 2 bases from J, with 10 bases between. Looked up from germline, CDR1 is MNHEY and CDR2 is SMNVEV (reference sequence). This CDR3 has 13 amino acids. The CDR3 loop reads CASSPYTNTEAFF. The CDR3 DNA sequence: TGTGCCAGCAGCCCCTATACCAACACTGAAGCTTTCTTT.

This chain links TRBV3-1 with TRBJ2-1; unclear D gene. V gave up 7 bases and J gave up 9 bases, with 10 bases separating them. The CDR3 spans 11 residues. CDR1 is LGHDT and CDR2 is YNNKEL in the germline V gene (reference sequence). CDR3 in amino acids: CASTQTGEQFF. The CDR3 DNA sequence: TGTGCCAGCACACAAACCGGTGAGCAGTTCTTC.

The rearrangement joins TRBV28 to TRBJ2-1; 9 nucleotides agree with TRBD2. The CDR3 totals 14 residues. Unmatched junction bases numbered 4, after V lost 5 bases and J lost 5 bases. CDR1 MDHEN and CDR2 SYDVKM come from the germline V gene. In nucleotides, the CDR3 is TGTGCCAGCAGTCTCGAGCGGGAGGACAATGAGCAGTTCTTC. It yields the protein CASSLEREDNEQFF.

In this sample, this clonotype turned up a few times. The chain employs TRBV7-9 and TRBJ2-7; 15 bases map to TRBD2. Germline V lookup: CDR1 SEHNR, CDR2 FQNEAQ (reference sequence). Trimming took 5 bases from V and 6 from J; bases not matched to a gene: 8. This CDR3 spans 16 amino acids. CDR3 in amino acids: CASSEGTSGRTREQYF. The DNA for the CDR3 is TGTGCCAGCAGCGAAGGGACTAGCGGGAGGACTCGCGAGCAGTACTTC.

There are a few counts of this clonotype. This chain links TRBV20-1 with TRBJ2-5; D unclear. The germline gives CDR1 DFQATT, CDR2 SNEGSKA (reference sequence). This CDR3 has 11 residues. Trimming took 6 bases from V and 5 from J, leaving 10 bases between them. The CDR3 coding sequence is TGCAGTGCCGCCCGACGGGAGACCCAGTACTTC. It yields the protein CSAARRETQYF.

The chain recombines TRBV20-1 with TRBJ1-4; no reliable D call. V lost 4 bases and J lost 0, with 15 bases in between. CDR3 size: 16 residues. Germline V lookup: CDR1 DFQATT, CDR2 SNEGSKA (reference sequence). CDR3 region: CSAIVTGGATNEKLFF. CDR3 nucleotides: TGCAGTGCTATTGTGACCGGAGGTGCAACTAATGAAAAACTGTTTTTT.